These 32 T cell receptor beta chains share one sample of origin, sequenced in a study of T cells in Graves' hyperthyroidism and ophthalmopathy. From RNA transcripts, TCR beta CDR3 regions were amplified. First-round RT-PCR targeting the TCR CDR3 was performed with the HTBI primer set. TCRdb reprocessed the multiplex PCR reads via MiXCR and lists one record per CDR3 protein. The sample shows some 350,000 distinct CDR3 sequences, around 15% of them seen only once. Sample: blood. Every receptor here comes from a woman aged 60-75 years with Graves' ophthalmopathy.

The table lists this clonotype with many counts. V is TRBV6-1 and J is TRBJ2-7, with TRBD1 identical over 8 bases. This CDR3 has 15 amino acids. J was trimmed by 5 bases and V by 5 bases; bases with no gene match: 11. The germline V gene has CDR1 MNHNS and CDR2 SASEGT. CDR3 in amino acids: CASSSVRTGRNEQYF. CDR3 in DNA: TGTGCCAGCAGTTCCGTAAGGACAGGGAGAAACGAGCAGTACTTC.

This clonotype was found many times. The gene calls are TRBV7-9 and TRBJ1-5; D remains ambiguous. In germline, CDR1 is SEHNR, CDR2 FQNEAQ (reference sequence). The V gene lost 5 bases and the J gene lost 0 bases, with 23 bases spanning the gap. CDR3 length: 19 amino acids. DNA of the CDR3: TGTGCCAGCAGCCCCCACCCTGGGGTCGGACCTCGTAGCAATCAGCCCCAGCATTTT. It yields the protein CASSPHPGVGPRSNQPQHF.

This clonotype was counted many times. The chain links TRBV10-1 to TRBJ2-1, with 7 nucleotides matching TRBD2. The CDR3 is 16 residues long. Germline CDR1 reads WNHNN; CDR2 reads SYGVQD (reference sequence). Unmatched junction bases numbered 4, after V lost 0 bases and J lost 2 bases. Here the CDR3 DNA reads TGCGCCAGCAGTGAGTCAATGGGAGGGACCTACAATGAGCAGTTCTTC. Encoded protein: CASSESMGGTYNEQFF.

This clonotype has at least ten counts. This chain links TRBV5-6 with TRBJ2-3; D assignment may be TRBD1 or TRBD2 (5 bases each). Germline values: CDR1 SGHDT, CDR2 YYEEEE. V was clipped by 0 bases and J by 8 bases, with 10 bases between them. This CDR3 spans 13 amino acids. The chain's CDR3 is CASSLGGTATQYF. As DNA, the CDR3 is TGTGCCAGCAGCTTGGGGGGGACGGCTACGCAGTATTTT.

This clonotype showed up many times. J is TRBJ2-1 and V is TRBV5-1, with 8 bases lining up with TRBD1. The length of the CDR3 is 15 residues. V lost 4 bases, J lost 4 bases, and 7 bases stayed unmatched. Germline assignment: CDR1 SGHRS and CDR2 YFSETQ. The CDR3 region is CASSIEGQVYNEQFF. The CDR3 DNA reads TGCGCCAGCAGCATAGAGGGACAGGTTTACAATGAGCAGTTCTTC.

The chain employs TRBV12-3 or TRBV12-4 and TRBJ2-1; 7 nucleotides align to TRBD2. This CDR3 contains 15 residues. After removal of 10 bases from V and 2 bases from J, the junction contained 11 bases not matched to a gene. CDR3 bases: TGTGCCACCTCCCGGAGTGGGGGGGCCTACAATGAGCAGTTCTTC. This translates into CATSRSGGAYNEQFF.

The J gene is TRBJ2-3, the V gene TRBV4-1; no reliable D call. The germline V gene has CDR1 MGHRA and CDR2 YSYEKL. Trimming stripped 2 bases from V and 4 bases from J, with 10 bases between. This CDR3 comprises 14 residues. The CDR3 protein is CASSQLETADTQYF. CDR3 DNA sequence: TGCGCCAGCAGCCAACTGGAGACTGCAGATACGCAGTATTTT.

There are many counts of this clonotype. The chain links TRBV20-1 to TRBJ2-7; 7 bases align to TRBD2. The CDR3 covers 14 residues. The junction had 10 bases not matched to a gene; V was cut back by 6 bases and J by 2 bases. CDR1 and CDR2 from the germline V gene are DFQATT and SNEGSKA (reference sequence). The CDR3 coding sequence is TGCAGTGCAGAGGAGGGAGGGATCGCCTACGAGCAGTACTTC. Protein product: CSAEEGGIAYEQYF.

This clonotype was seen ten or more times. The rearrangement uses TRBV12-3 or TRBV12-4 and TRBJ2-1; 14 positions agree with TRBD2. The trim removed 5 bases at V and 9 bases at J, leaving 6 bases unmatched. There are 15 residues in the CDR3. The DNA for the CDR3 is TGTGCCAGCAGTGGACGACTAGCGGGAGGGCCTGAGCAGTTCTTC. It yields the protein CASSGRLAGGPEQFF.

The gene calls are TRBV20-1 and TRBJ2-3; possibly TRBD1 for D (6 bases). The germline CDR1 and CDR2 sequences are DFQATT and SNEGSKA (reference sequence). The CDR3 sequence is 13 residues long. V shed 3 bases and J shed 4 bases, with 11 bases lying between them. The DNA of the CDR3 is TGCAGTGCTAGCAACCCAGGGGCAGATACGCAGTATTTT. Amino acids: CSASNPGADTQYF.

This clonotype was observed a handful of times. The V call is TRBV4-1, the J call TRBJ2-1, with 8 bases identical to TRBD1. Per the germline V gene, CDR1 is MGHRA and CDR2 is YSYEKL. The CDR3 runs to 15 residues. The trim removed 4 bases at V and 6 bases at J, leaving 8 bases unmatched. The CDR3, as DNA: TGCGCCAGCAGCCCGGCGACAGGGGATCGCAATGAGCAGTTCTTC. This sequence encodes CASSPATGDRNEQFF.

This clonotype was observed at least ten times. The CDR3 coding sequence is TGTGCCAGCAGTACGGGACTAGCGCACAATGAGCAGTTCTTC. This sequence encodes CASSTGLAHNEQFF. The V call is TRBV7-2, the J call TRBJ2-1; 10 bases line up with TRBD2. The V and J ends lost 6 bases and 5 bases, in that order; junction bases with no gene match: 4. The CDR3 has 14 amino acids. The germline V gene has CDR1 SGHTA and CDR2 FQGNSA. Together with reference TRBV7-2 and TRBJ2-1, the CDR3 gives the full variable domain: GAGVSQSPSNKVTEKGKDVELRCDPISGHTALYWYRQSLGQGLEFLIYFQGNSAPDKSGLPSDRFSAERTGGSVSTLTIQRTQQEDSAVYLCASSTGLAHNEQFFGPGTRLTVL.

At least ten counts were recorded for this clonotype. The chain combines TRBV20-1 with TRBJ2-7; the D gene is possibly TRBD2 (6 bases). With 6 bases removed from V and 0 bases from J, the gap between germline ends came to 18 bases. CDR3 size: 15 residues. Germline loops: CDR1 DFQATT, CDR2 SNEGSKA (reference sequence). This CDR3 reads CSAQRRGGTSYEQYF. The CDR3 bases are TGCAGTGCCCAGAGGCGGGGCGGGACCTCCTACGAGCAGTACTTC.

The chain links TRBV2 to TRBJ1-3, with TRBD1 matching over 12 bases. This CDR3 comprises 16 residues. Germline loops: CDR1 SNHLY, CDR2 FYNNEI. J gave up 4 bases and V 5 bases, and 6 bases lay outside the gene matches. CDR3 sequence: CASSPGTGGAGNTIYF. In nucleotides, the CDR3 is TGTGCCAGCAGTCCCGGGACAGGGGGCGCGGGAAACACCATATATTTT.

This chain joins TRBV20-1 and TRBJ2-7, with 11 positions matching TRBD2. Germline V gives CDR1 DFQATT, CDR2 SNEGSKA (reference sequence). There are 15 residues in the CDR3. V lost 5 bases and J lost 4; bases outside the gene matches: 10. CDR3 DNA: TGCAGTGCTGAGGTTAGGGGACTAGCGGCTTACGAGCAGTACTTC. This gives the protein CSAEVRGLAAYEQYF.

This clonotype was counted ten times or more. This chain joins TRBV28 and TRBJ1-5; D gene unclear. The CDR3 has 14 amino acids. Per the germline V gene, CDR1 is MDHEN and CDR2 is SYDVKM. V gave up 7 bases and J gave up 0 bases, with 10 bases separating them. CDR3 region: CASIPGNSNQPQHF. The CDR3 DNA is TGTGCCAGCATACCCGGGAATAGCAATCAGCCCCAGCATTTT.

This clonotype was recorded at least ten times. J is TRBJ2-7 and V is TRBV7-2; a possible D gene is TRBD1 (6 bases). CDR1 and CDR2 from the germline V gene are SGHTA and FQGNSA. V was cut by 6 bases and J by 6 bases, with 21 bases left in between. This CDR3 is built from 15 residues. CDR3: CASREGKGTIGEQYF. The CDR3 DNA reads TGTGCCAGCAGAGAAGGAAAAGGGACAATCGGCGAGCAGTACTTC.

This clonotype was counted a few times. This chain uses TRBV19 with TRBJ1-1, with D possibly matching TRBD1 (5 bases). The CDR3 spans 12 residues. Germline V lookup: CDR1 LNHDA, CDR2 SQIVND (reference sequence). The V and J ends lost 4 bases and 3 bases respectively, with 6 bases between them. The CDR3 region has the DNA TGTGCCAGTAGTAAGGGGTACACTGAAGCTTTCTTT. Protein: CASSKGYTEAFF.

This clonotype came up many times. The rearrangement uses TRBV30 and TRBJ2-7; TRBD1 aligns across 8 bases. The V gene end was trimmed by 0 bases and the J gene end by 9 bases; junction bases not matched to a gene: 7. The CDR3 contains 13 residues. Germline V gives CDR1 GTSNPN, CDR2 SVGIG (reference sequence). This CDR3 reads CAWSVRQGAGQYF. CDR3 nucleotide sequence: TGTGCCTGGAGTGTGCGTCAGGGGGCAGGGCAGTACTTC.

This clonotype occurred many times. This rearrangement joins TRBV27 to TRBJ1-2; D is ambiguous. The V gene lost 3 bases and the J gene lost 6 bases, with 14 bases spanning the gap. This CDR3 is 14 amino acids long. CDR1 is MNHEY and CDR2 is SMNVEV in the germline V gene (reference sequence). CDR3 sequence reads: CASSLKGSRDGYTF. The CDR3 DNA reads as TGTGCCAGCAGTTTGAAGGGATCTAGAGATGGCTACACCTTC.

The chain employs TRBV11-2 and TRBJ2-7; maybe TRBD2 (5 bases). Germline V CDR1 and CDR2: SGHAT, FQNNGV. The V end was cut by 8 bases, the J end by 1 base, with 6 bases between. The length of the CDR3 is 11 residues. The CDR3 loop reads CASEGSYEQYF. CDR3 sequence (DNA): TGTGCCAGCGAGGGTTCCTACGAGCAGTACTTC.

The table lists this clonotype with a few counts. The chain combines TRBV25-1 with TRBJ1-2; TRBD1 matches at 12 bases. The CDR3 runs to 15 residues. In germline, CDR1 is MGHDK, CDR2 SYGVNS. The trim removed 3 bases at V and 8 bases at J, leaving 7 bases unmatched. The chain's CDR3 is CASSEMGQGAGGYTF. The CDR3 nucleotides are TGTGCCAGCAGTGAGATGGGACAGGGGGCCGGGGGCTACACCTTC.

This rearrangement joins TRBV30 to TRBJ2-7, with D unclear. Trimming cost V 0 bases and J 4 bases, with 10 bases left between them. Germline CDR1 is GTSNPN and CDR2 is SVGIG (reference sequence). This CDR3 contains 13 residues. This CDR3 is CAWSVIGDYEQYF. The CDR3 DNA follows: TGTGCCTGGAGTGTAATTGGGGATTACGAGCAGTACTTC.

For this clonotype: The junction and the germline gene differ at one end; a read error may be behind it. The chain recombines TRBV5-1 with TRBJ2-7, with D possibly TRBD1 on 6 matching bases. Germline values: CDR1 SGHRS, CDR2 YFSETQ. CDR3 length equals 16 residues. DNA of the CDR3: TGTGCCAGCAGCCCGAAATCAGGACAGAACCTCCACGAGCAGTACTTC. This gives the protein CASSPKSGQNLHEQYF.

The CDR3 sequence: CASSPDAGTGSNYGYTF. The CDR3 coding sequence is TGCGCCAGCAGCCCGGACGCCGGGACAGGCTCTAACTATGGCTACACCTTC. The chain links TRBV5-1 to TRBJ1-2; 8 nucleotides match TRBD1. The CDR3 totals 17 residues. V shed 4 bases and J 0 bases; nucleotides not matched to a gene: 11. CDR1 and CDR2 (germline): SGHRS, YFSETQ.

This clonotype has at least ten counts. The chain links TRBV4-2 to TRBJ2-1; D uncertain. Trimming left V 2 bases short and J 6 bases short, with 11 bases between. This CDR3 has 14 amino acids. In germline, CDR1 is LGHNA, CDR2 YNFKEQ. CDR3 sequence (DNA): TGTGCCAGCAGCCAATGGGTGGATCGCAATGAGCAGTTCTTC. Translated: CASSQWVDRNEQFF.

This clonotype appeared many times. J is TRBJ1-2 and V is TRBV28; D is uncertain. The CDR3 runs to 14 residues. Germline-derived CDR1 and CDR2 are MDHEN and SYDVKM. V dropped 2 bases and J dropped 4 bases, with 11 bases sitting between them. CDR3 bases: TGTGCCAGCAGTTTAGAAGGGAGAACCTATGGCTACACCTTC. It yields the protein CASSLEGRTYGYTF.

The chain joins TRBV27 to TRBJ2-7; the match to TRBD2 covers 11 bases. Per germline, CDR1 MNHEY and CDR2 SMNVEV (reference sequence). The V and J ends lost 5 bases and 0 bases, in that order; junction bases with no gene match: 6. This CDR3 is built from 16 residues. Here the CDR3 DNA reads TGTGCCAGCAGTCCCGAGGGACTAGCGGACTCCTACGAGCAGTACTTC. It is translated as CASSPEGLADSYEQYF.

The V call is TRBV10-3, the J call TRBJ2-1; D may correspond to TRBD1 or TRBD2 (5 bases each). Trimming stripped 2 bases from V and 6 bases from J, with 23 bases between. This CDR3 has 18 amino acids. From germline, CDR1 is ENHRY and CDR2 SYGVKD. The CDR3 DNA reads as TGTGCCATCAGTGAGCCCCCGAAGGCCGGGACCGGTACCAATGAGCAGTTCTTC. Protein: CAISEPPKAGTGTNEQFF.

The chain employs TRBV6-5 and TRBJ2-7; D gene uncertain. The CDR3 loop spans 13 amino acids. The V and J ends lost 2 bases and 2 bases respectively, with 7 bases between them. In germline, CDR1 is MNHEY, CDR2 SVGAGI. The CDR3 reads CASSYRDTYEQYF. The CDR3 region has the DNA TGTGCCAGCAGTTACAGGGATACCTACGAGCAGTACTTC.

The chain couples TRBV13 to TRBJ2-5; D may correspond to TRBD1 or TRBD2 (5 bases each). Trimming pared 3 bases from V and 5 bases from J, leaving 22 bases between. Germline V gene sequence: CDR1 PRHDT, CDR2 FYEKMQ (reference sequence). The CDR3 covers 17 residues. The DNA of the CDR3 is TGTGCCAGCAGCTTGGTTCAGGGCGGACTTGGGCGGGAGACCCAGTACTTC. Protein sequence: CASSLVQGGLGRETQYF.

This clonotype was observed many times. The V call is TRBV6-2 or TRBV6-3, the J call TRBJ2-7; 13 bases map to TRBD2. The V gene end was trimmed by 10 bases and the J gene end by 2 bases; junction bases not matched to a gene: 5. The CDR3 sequence is 14 residues long. Germline CDR1 MNHEY, CDR2 SVGEGT. CDR3 sequence reads: CATGLAGATYEQYF. In DNA, the CDR3 is TGTGCCACTGGACTAGCGGGAGCCACCTACGAGCAGTACTTC.